This TCR beta chain was profiled in a study of blood T cell repertoires in COVID-19. Whole-study context: Nucleic acid was either cDNA or gDNA, and it came from T cells, B-cell-depleted T cells, or PBMCs.

The study assigned cohorts using participant-reported clinical history. The germline CDR1 and CDR2 sequences are GTSNPN and SVGIG (reference sequence). The CDR3 sequence is 14 residues long. Trimming removed 3 bases from V and 7 bases from J; junction bases left unmatched: 5. Measured with immunoSEQ multiplex PCR; TCRdb has only the in-frame clones, and not every one. The table includes 270,000 or so clones, about 89% detected once. The chain uses TRBV30 and TRBJ1-6; 8 bases are shared with TRBD1. This clonotype was obtained from a woman aged 18-29 years who had recovered from COVID-19. Sequencing was performed on PBMCs or T cells enriched from blood (not recorded which). For the CDR3, the DNA is TGTGCCTGGAGGTTGGGACAGGAGAATTCACCCCTCCACTTT. It specifies CAWRLGQENSPLHF. Combining the CDR3 with reference TRBV30 and TRBJ1-6 gives the whole variable domain SQTIHQWPATLVQPVGSPLSLECTVEGTSNPNLYWYRQAAGRGLQLLFYSVGIGQISSEVPQNLSASRPQDRQFILSSKKLLLSDSGFYLCAWRLGQENSPLHFGNGTRLTVT.